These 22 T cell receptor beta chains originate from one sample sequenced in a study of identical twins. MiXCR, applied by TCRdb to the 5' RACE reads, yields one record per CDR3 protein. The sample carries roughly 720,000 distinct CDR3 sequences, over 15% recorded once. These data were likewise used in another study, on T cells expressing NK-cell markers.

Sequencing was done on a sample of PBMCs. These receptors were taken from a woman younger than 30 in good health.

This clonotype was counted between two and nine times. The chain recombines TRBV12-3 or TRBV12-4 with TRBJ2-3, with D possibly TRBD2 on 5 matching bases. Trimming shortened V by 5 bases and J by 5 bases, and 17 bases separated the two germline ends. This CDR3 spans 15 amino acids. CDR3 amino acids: CASSRGGKALDTQYF. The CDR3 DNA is TGTGCCAGCAGTCGGGGTGGAAAAGCGTTAGATACGCAGTATTTT.

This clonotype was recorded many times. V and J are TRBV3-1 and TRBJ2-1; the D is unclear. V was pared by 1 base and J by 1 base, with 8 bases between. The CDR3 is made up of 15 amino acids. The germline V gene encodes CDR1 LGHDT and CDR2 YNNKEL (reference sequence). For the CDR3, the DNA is TGTGCCAGCAGCCAAGGGGTCCAATCCTACAATGAGCAGTTCTTC. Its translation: CASSQGVQSYNEQFF.

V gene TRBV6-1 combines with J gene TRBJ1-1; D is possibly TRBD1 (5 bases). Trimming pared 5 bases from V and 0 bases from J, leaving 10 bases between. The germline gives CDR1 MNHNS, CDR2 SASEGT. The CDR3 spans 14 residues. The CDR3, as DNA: TGTGCCAGCAGTCGGGACGGCTTGAACACTGAAGCTTTCTTT. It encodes CASSRDGLNTEAFF.

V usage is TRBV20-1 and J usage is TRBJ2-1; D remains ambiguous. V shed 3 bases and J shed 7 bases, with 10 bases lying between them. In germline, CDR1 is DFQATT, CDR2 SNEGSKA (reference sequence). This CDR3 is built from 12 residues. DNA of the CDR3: TGCAGTGCTAGCTTTAAAAAAAATGAGCAGTTCTTC. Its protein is CSASFKKNEQFF.

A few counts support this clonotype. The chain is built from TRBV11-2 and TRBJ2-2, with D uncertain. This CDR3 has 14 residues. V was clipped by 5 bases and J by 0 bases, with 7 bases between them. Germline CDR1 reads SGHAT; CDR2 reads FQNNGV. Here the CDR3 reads CASSRVTNTGELFF. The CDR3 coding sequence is TGTGCCAGCAGCCGGGTGACGAACACCGGGGAGCTGTTTTTT. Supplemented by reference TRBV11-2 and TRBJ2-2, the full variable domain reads EAGVAQSPRYKIIEKRQSVAFWCNPISGHATLYWYQQILGQGPKLLIQFQNNGVVDDSQLPKDRFSAERLKGVDSTLKIQPAKLEDSAVYLCASSRVTNTGELFFGEGSRLTVL.

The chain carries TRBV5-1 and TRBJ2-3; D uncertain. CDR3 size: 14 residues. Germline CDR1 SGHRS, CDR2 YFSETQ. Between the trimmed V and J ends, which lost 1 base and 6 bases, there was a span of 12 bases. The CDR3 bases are TGCGCCAGCAGCTTGCCTATGTCTGCTGATACGCAGTATTTT. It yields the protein CASSLPMSADTQYF.

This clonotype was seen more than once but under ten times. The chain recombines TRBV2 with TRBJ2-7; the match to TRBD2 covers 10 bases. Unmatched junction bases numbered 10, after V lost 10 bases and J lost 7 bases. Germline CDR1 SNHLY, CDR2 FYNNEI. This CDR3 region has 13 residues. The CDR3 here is CATLPVSGREQYF. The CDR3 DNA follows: TGTGCCACCCTCCCGGTTAGCGGGAGGGAGCAGTACTTC.

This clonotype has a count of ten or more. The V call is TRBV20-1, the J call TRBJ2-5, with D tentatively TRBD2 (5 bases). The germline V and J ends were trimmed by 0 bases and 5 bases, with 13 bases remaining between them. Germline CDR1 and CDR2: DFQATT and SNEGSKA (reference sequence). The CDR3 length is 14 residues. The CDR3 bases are TGCAGTGCTAGAGACCCGGTGCGAGGGGAGACCCAGTACTTC. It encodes CSARDPVRGETQYF.

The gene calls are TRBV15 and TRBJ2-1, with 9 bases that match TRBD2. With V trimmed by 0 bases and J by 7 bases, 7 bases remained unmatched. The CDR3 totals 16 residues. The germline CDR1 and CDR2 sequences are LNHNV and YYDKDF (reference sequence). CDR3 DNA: TGTGCCACCAGCAGAGATGTAAGCGGGGGGAAGAATGAGCAGTTCTTC. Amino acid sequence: CATSRDVSGGKNEQFF.

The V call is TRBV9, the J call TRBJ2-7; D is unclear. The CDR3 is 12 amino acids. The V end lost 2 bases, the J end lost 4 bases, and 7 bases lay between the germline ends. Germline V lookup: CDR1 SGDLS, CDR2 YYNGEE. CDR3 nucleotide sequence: TGTGCCAGCAGCGTGCCGTTTTACGAGCAGTACTTC. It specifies CASSVPFYEQYF.

The CDR3 DNA reads TGTGCCAGCGCAGCCTCCGGGACAGGGTGGAGCACAGATACGCAGTATTTT. Residues: CASAASGTGWSTDTQYF. J is TRBJ2-3 and V is TRBV7-9, with 9 bases that match TRBD1. The J segment lost 0 bases and the V segment lost 8 bases, leaving 12 bases of the junction unmatched. Germline assignment: CDR1 SEHNR and CDR2 FQNEAQ (reference sequence). The CDR3 runs 17 residues.

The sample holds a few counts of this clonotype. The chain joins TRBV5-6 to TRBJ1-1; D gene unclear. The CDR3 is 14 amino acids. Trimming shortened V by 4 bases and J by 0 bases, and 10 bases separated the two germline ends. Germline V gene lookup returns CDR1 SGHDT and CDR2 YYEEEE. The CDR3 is CASSPPGMNTEAFF. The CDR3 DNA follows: TGTGCCAGCAGCCCTCCGGGGATGAACACTGAAGCTTTCTTT. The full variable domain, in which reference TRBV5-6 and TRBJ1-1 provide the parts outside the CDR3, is DAGVTQSPTHLIKTRGQQVTLRCSPKSGHDTVSWYQQALGQGPQFIFQYYEEEERQRGNFPDRFSGHQFPNYSSELNVNALLLGDSALYLCASSPPGMNTEAFFGQGTRLTVV.

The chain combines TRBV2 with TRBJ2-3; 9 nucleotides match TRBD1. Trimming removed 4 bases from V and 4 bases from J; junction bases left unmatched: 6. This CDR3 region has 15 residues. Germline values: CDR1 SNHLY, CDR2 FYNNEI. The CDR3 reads CASSVTGGVADTQYF. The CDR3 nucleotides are TGTGCCAGCAGTGTGACAGGGGGGGTGGCAGATACGCAGTATTTT.

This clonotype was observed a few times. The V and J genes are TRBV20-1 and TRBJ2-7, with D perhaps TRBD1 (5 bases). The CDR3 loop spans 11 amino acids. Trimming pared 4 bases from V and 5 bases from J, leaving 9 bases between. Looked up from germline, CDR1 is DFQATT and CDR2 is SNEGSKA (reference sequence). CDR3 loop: CSATKGDEQYF. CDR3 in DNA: TGCAGTGCTACCAAAGGGGACGAGCAGTACTTC.

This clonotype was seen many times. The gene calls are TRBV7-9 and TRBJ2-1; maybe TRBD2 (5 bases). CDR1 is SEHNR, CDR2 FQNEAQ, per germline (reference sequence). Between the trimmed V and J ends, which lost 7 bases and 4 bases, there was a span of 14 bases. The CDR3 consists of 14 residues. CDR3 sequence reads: CASTSGLDYNEQFF. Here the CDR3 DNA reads TGTGCCAGCACCTCGGGATTGGATTACAATGAGCAGTTCTTC.

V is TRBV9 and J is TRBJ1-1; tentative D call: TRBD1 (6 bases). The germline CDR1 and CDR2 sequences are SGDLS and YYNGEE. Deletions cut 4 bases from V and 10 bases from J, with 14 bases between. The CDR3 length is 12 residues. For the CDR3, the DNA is TGTGCCAGCAGCCCCTTGGGGGCGGTAGCTTTCTTT. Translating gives CASSPLGAVAFF.

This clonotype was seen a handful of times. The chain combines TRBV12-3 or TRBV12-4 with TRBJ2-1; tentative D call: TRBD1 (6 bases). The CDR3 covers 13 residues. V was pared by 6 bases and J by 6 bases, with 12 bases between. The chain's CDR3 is CASRIQGTNEQFF. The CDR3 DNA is TGTGCCAGCAGAATCCAGGGGACCAATGAGCAGTTCTTC.

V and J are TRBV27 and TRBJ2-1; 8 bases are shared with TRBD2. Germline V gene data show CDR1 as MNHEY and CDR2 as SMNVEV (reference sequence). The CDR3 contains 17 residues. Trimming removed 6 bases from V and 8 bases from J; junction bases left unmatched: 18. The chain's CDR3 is CASRGHAGTRGWHEQFF. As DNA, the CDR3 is TGTGCCAGCAGAGGCCATGCCGGGACTAGGGGGTGGCATGAGCAGTTCTTC.

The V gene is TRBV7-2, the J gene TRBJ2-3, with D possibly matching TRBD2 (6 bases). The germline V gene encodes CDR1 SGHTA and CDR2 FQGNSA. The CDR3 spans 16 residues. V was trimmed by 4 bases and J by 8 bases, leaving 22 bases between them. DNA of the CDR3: TGTGCCAGCAGCTCCCGCTCCCCCTCCGGGAGTAGTACGCAGTATTTT. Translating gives CASSSRSPSGSSTQYF.

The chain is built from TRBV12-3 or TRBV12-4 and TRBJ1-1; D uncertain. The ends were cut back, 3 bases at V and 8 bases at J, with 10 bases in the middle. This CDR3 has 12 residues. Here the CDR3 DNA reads TGTGCCAGCAGTTTGGGGATGGAGGAAGCTTTCTTT. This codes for CASSLGMEEAFF.

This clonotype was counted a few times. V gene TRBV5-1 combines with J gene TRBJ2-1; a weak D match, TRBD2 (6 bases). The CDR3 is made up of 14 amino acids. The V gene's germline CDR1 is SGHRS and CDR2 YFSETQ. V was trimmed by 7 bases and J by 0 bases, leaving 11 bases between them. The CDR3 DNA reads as TGCGCCAGCCGCTCGGGAGACTCCTACAATGAGCAGTTCTTC. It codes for CASRSGDSYNEQFF. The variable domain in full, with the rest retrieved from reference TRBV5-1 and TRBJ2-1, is KAGVTQTPRYLIKTRGQQVTLSCSPISGHRSVSWYQQTPGQGLQFLFEYFSETQRNKGNFPGRFSGRQFSNSRSEMNVSTLELGDSALYLCASRSGDSYNEQFFGPGTRLTVL.

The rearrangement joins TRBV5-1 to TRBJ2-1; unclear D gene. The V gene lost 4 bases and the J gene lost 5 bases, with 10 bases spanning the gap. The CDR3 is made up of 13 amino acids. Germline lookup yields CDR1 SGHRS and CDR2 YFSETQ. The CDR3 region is CASSTVGDNEQFF. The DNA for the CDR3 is TGCGCCAGCAGCACTGTTGGTGACAATGAGCAGTTCTTC.